The clone carrying this TCR beta chain has a handful of counts. Antigen unknown. V lost 3 bases, J lost 3 bases, and 7 bases stayed unmatched. CDR3 length: 15 amino acids. Germline CDR1 and CDR2: SGHRS and YFSETQ. These data originate in a study of cytomegalovirus exposure and HLA in healthy donors. Vbeta (60) and Jbeta (13) primers were used in the PCR. Using immunoSEQ multiplex PCR, the repertoire was profiled, and TCRdb retains in-frame clones only, with some absent. This sample carries approximately 130,000 clones, around three quarters of them seen once, and the ten largest clones take roughly 3.1%. General observations from the study: Presence/absence analyses rested on an assumption that sequencing depth was roughly uniform across donors. A missense variant in DCLRE1C was later tied to TCR beta V- and J-gene trimming. Associated with cytomegalovirus, according to the listing, were 150 to 200 TCR beta chains. In an earlier analysis, most TCR beta V segments were productive about 90% or about 30% of the time.

Input material: PBMCs. The TCR was taken from a man younger than 45 in good health and CMV-seronegative. V usage is TRBV5-1 and J usage is TRBJ2-5; TRBD1 aligns across 8 bases. CDR3 bases: TGCGCCAGCAGCTCCTCCATGACAGGGGAAGAGACCCAGTACTTC. Its protein product is CASSSSMTGEETQYF.